This T cell receptor beta chain originates from a study of beta chain features in type 1 diabetes. All of the isolated RNA was reverse transcribed, so expressed TCRB transcripts were sequenced. Using immunoSEQ multiplex PCR, the repertoire was profiled, and TCRdb retains in-frame clones only, with some absent. Here the sample spans just over 600,000 clones, 15% being singletons. To note about this clone: As yet, its antigen is unknown.

Germline V lookup: CDR1 SGHVS, CDR2 FQNEAQ. V was cut by 3 bases and J by 12 bases, with 11 bases left in between. The CDR3 runs 11 residues. Study findings and constraints: Researchers report that Type 1 diabetes patients had moderately but significantly shorter TCRB CDR3s across all four CD4+ subsets.

This TCR came from a young man in good health. The sample comprised naive CD4+ T cells from blood. The chain is built from TRBV7-8 and TRBJ1-2, with TRBD1 as a possible D gene (6 bases). The CDR3 nucleotides read TGTGCCAGCAGCTTGGGGGACATCCACACCTTC. Translated, it gives CASSLGDIHTF.